A selection of T cell receptor beta chains follows, all from one sample in a study of T-cell reconstitution after alpha-beta-depleted transplantation in children. TCRdb called the PCR reads again in MiXCR, with one record for every CDR3 protein. The sample holds 100,000 or so distinct CDR3 sequences; approximately 6% are singletons and the top ten take roughly 5.5%. Sequenced material: PBMCs, mostly from graft donor cells, taken 60 days after TCRalphabeta/CD19-depleted stem cell transplant. The receptors shown here come from a female patient aged 2 to 10 who had a stem cell transplant for Fanconi anemia, so the T cells may come from the graft donor. The CDR3 runs from the conserved cysteine through the conserved F or W. The order of the fields is CDR3 DNA, CDR3 protein, J gene, clone size, D gene, V gene. The D gene is left open where the match is weak. Clone size is given for some rows only: seen once, a few or many times, or a class if the clone is expanded.

CDR3 DNA: TGTGCCAGCAGCCAAGTTCCCCCCGCGAGCTCCTACAATGAGCAGTTCTTC
CDR3 protein: CASSQVPPASSYNEQFF
J gene: TRBJ2-1
clone size: many
D gene: NA
V gene: TRBV3-1

CDR3 DNA: TGCAGTGCCTTTCAGGGTACTCAAGAGACCCAGTACTTC
CDR3 protein: CSAFQGTQETQYF
J gene: TRBJ2-5
clone size: few
D gene: NA
V gene: TRBV20-1

CDR3 DNA: TGTGCCAGCAGTTTTCAACAGGGACGGGAGACCCAGTACTTC
CDR3 protein: CASSFQQGRETQYF
J gene: TRBJ2-5
clone size: many
D gene: NA
V gene: TRBV28

CDR3 DNA: TGCAGCGTTGTACAGGGGGATCCCTACGAGCAGTACTTC
CDR3 protein: CSVVQGDPYEQYF
J gene: TRBJ2-7
clone size: many
D gene: TRBD1
V gene: TRBV29-1

CDR3 DNA: TGTGCCAGCGAGCCAATAGAATTTAGCAATCAGCCCCAGCATTTT
CDR3 protein: CASEPIEFSNQPQHF
J gene: TRBJ1-5
clone size: NA
D gene: NA
V gene: TRBV28

CDR3 DNA: TGCAGTGCTAGTCGGGGGGTACATCAGCCCCAGCATTTT
CDR3 protein: CSASRGVHQPQHF
J gene: TRBJ1-5
clone size: NA
D gene: NA
V gene: TRBV20-1

CDR3 DNA: TGTGCCAGCAGCCACCCCCCAGCTAGCGGGTTGACCGGGGAGCTGTTTTTT
CDR3 protein: CASSHPPASGLTGELFF
J gene: TRBJ2-2
clone size: NA
D gene: TRBD2
V gene: TRBV3-1

CDR3 DNA: TGTGCCAGCAGCTTGGAACTAGCCGGTTACACCGGGGAGCTGTTTTTT
CDR3 protein: CASSLELAGYTGELFF
J gene: TRBJ2-2
clone size: NA
D gene: NA
V gene: TRBV5-5

CDR3 DNA: TGCAGTGCTAGAGATCTCAGGGACCAAGAGACCCAGTACTTC
CDR3 protein: CSARDLRDQETQYF
J gene: TRBJ2-5
clone size: many
D gene: NA
V gene: TRBV20-1

CDR3 DNA: TGTGCCAGCAGCTTAGCTGGGACGCCGAACAATGAGCAGTTCTTC
CDR3 protein: CASSLAGTPNNEQFF
J gene: TRBJ2-1
clone size: many
D gene: NA
V gene: TRBV7-8

CDR3 DNA: TGTACCAGCAGGAAACAGGGACTAGCGGGAGGGCCGGGTAATGAGCAGTTCTTC
CDR3 protein: CTSRKQGLAGGPGNEQFF
J gene: TRBJ2-1
clone size: NA
D gene: TRBD2
V gene: TRBV2

CDR3 DNA: TGCAGCGTTTTCACCGGGACCGCATACGAGCAGTACTTC
CDR3 protein: CSVFTGTAYEQYF
J gene: TRBJ2-7
clone size: many
D gene: NA
V gene: TRBV29-1

CDR3 DNA: TGCGCCAGCAGCCGAAGCCGTTTGGGACAGGATGGAAAACTGTTTTTT
CDR3 protein: CASSRSRLGQDGKLFF
J gene: TRBJ1-4
clone size: few
D gene: TRBD1
V gene: TRBV5-1

CDR3 DNA: TGTGCCAGCAGCCTCCACGGCGGGGAGGAGACCCAGTACTTC
CDR3 protein: CASSLHGGEETQYF
J gene: TRBJ2-5
clone size: NA
D gene: NA
V gene: TRBV7-9

CDR3 DNA: TGTGCCAGCAGGCAGACCCAGGGGGTGACTGGCTACACCTTC
CDR3 protein: CASRQTQGVTGYTF
J gene: TRBJ1-2
clone size: many
D gene: TRBD1
V gene: TRBV12-3/TRBV12-4

CDR3 DNA: TGCAGTGCTAGAGGGGAGGGGGGAACGAAGGAAAAACTGTTTTTT
CDR3 protein: CSARGEGGTKEKLFF
J gene: TRBJ1-4
clone size: many
D gene: NA
V gene: TRBV20-1

CDR3 DNA: TGTGCCAGCAGCCGACTCGGGACGGACTCCTACAATGAGCAGTTCTTC
CDR3 protein: CASSRLGTDSYNEQFF
J gene: TRBJ2-1
clone size: many
D gene: NA
V gene: TRBV7-9

CDR3 DNA: TGTGCCAGCAGCTTAGCGTACCCCGGGGAGCTGTTTTTT
CDR3 protein: CASSLAYPGELFF
J gene: TRBJ2-2
clone size: many
D gene: NA
V gene: TRBV7-9

CDR3 DNA: TGTGCCAGCAGTTTGTACGGGGTGGGGACAGCCAAAAACATTCAGTACTTC
CDR3 protein: CASSLYGVGTAKNIQYF
J gene: TRBJ2-4
clone size: many
D gene: NA
V gene: TRBV28

CDR3 DNA: TGTGCCAGCAGCGTAGTGGATGGCCGTGGCTATGGCTACACCTTC
CDR3 protein: CASSVVDGRGYGYTF
J gene: TRBJ1-2
clone size: NA
D gene: NA
V gene: TRBV9

CDR3 DNA: TGTGCCAGCAGTTTAGGTGGGGGGCAGCCCCAGCATTTT
CDR3 protein: CASSLGGGQPQHF
J gene: TRBJ1-5
clone size: many
D gene: NA
V gene: TRBV12-3/TRBV12-4

CDR3 DNA: TGTGCCAGCAGCTTGGCCCGGCTAGTTAGCTACAATGAGCAGTTCTTC
CDR3 protein: CASSLARLVSYNEQFF
J gene: TRBJ2-1
clone size: NA
D gene: NA
V gene: TRBV5-6

CDR3 DNA: TGTGCCAGCAGTTTGATCTTTCGTTCCGGGACAGGGACAAACTATGGCTACACCTTC
CDR3 protein: CASSLIFRSGTGTNYGYTF
J gene: TRBJ1-2
clone size: many
D gene: TRBD1
V gene: TRBV12-3/TRBV12-4

CDR3 DNA: TGTGCCAGCAGCTTAGTCCACACAGATACGCAGTATTTT
CDR3 protein: CASSLVHTDTQYF
J gene: TRBJ2-3
clone size: few
D gene: NA
V gene: TRBV7-2

CDR3 DNA: TGTGCCAGCAGCTTACTGACGGGCCAGGGGGCCTACGAGCAGTACTTC
CDR3 protein: CASSLLTGQGAYEQYF
J gene: TRBJ2-7
clone size: NA
D gene: TRBD1
V gene: TRBV11-2

CDR3 DNA: TGTGCCAGCAGTCCCAGCGGGACGGACACCATATATTTT
CDR3 protein: CASSPSGTDTIYF
J gene: TRBJ1-3
clone size: many
D gene: NA
V gene: TRBV6-6

CDR3 DNA: TGCGCCAGCAGCTTGGACAGCGGAAGCTCCTACGAGCAGTACTTC
CDR3 protein: CASSLDSGSSYEQYF
J gene: TRBJ2-7
clone size: NA
D gene: NA
V gene: TRBV5-1

CDR3 DNA: TGTGCCACCAGCAGAGATTACTCGACTCTCAATGAGCAGTTCTTC
CDR3 protein: CATSRDYSTLNEQFF
J gene: TRBJ2-1
clone size: many
D gene: NA
V gene: TRBV15

CDR3 DNA: TGTGCCAGCTCACCCATGACAGGGGACAATGAGCAGTTCTTC
CDR3 protein: CASSPMTGDNEQFF
J gene: TRBJ2-1
clone size: many
D gene: TRBD1
V gene: TRBV18

CDR3 DNA: TGCGCCAGCAACCCCGGGACTAGCGGGAGTAATGAGCAGTTCTTC
CDR3 protein: CASNPGTSGSNEQFF
J gene: TRBJ2-1
clone size: many
D gene: TRBD2
V gene: TRBV10-2

CDR3 DNA: TGCGCCAGCAGCTCGCAAACAGGGGGCAACACTGAAGCTTTCTTT
CDR3 protein: CASSSQTGGNTEAFF
J gene: TRBJ1-1
clone size: few
D gene: TRBD1
V gene: TRBV5-1

CDR3 DNA: TGCAGTGCCGACCCAGCGGCGGGAGGGGAGACCCAGTACTTC
CDR3 protein: CSADPAAGGETQYF
J gene: TRBJ2-5
clone size: NA
D gene: TRBD2
V gene: TRBV20-1

CDR3 DNA: TGCAGCGTTGAAGATCAGGACAGACGAGGCTCCTACGAGCAGTACTTC
CDR3 protein: CSVEDQDRRGSYEQYF
J gene: TRBJ2-7
clone size: many
D gene: NA
V gene: TRBV29-1

CDR3 DNA: TGTGCCAGCAGCCCGAACAAGGACAGGGAAGGAGCCGAGCAGTACTTC
CDR3 protein: CASSPNKDREGAEQYF
J gene: TRBJ2-7
clone size: NA
D gene: TRBD1
V gene: TRBV7-9

CDR3 DNA: TGTGCCAGCCCGCGCGGCACCGGGGAGCTGTTTTTT
CDR3 protein: CASPRGTGELFF
J gene: TRBJ2-2
clone size: NA
D gene: NA
V gene: TRBV21-1

CDR3 DNA: TGTGCCAGCATCATACCCCTTTACAGGGTTGGGCACGAGCAGTACTTC
CDR3 protein: CASIIPLYRVGHEQYF
J gene: TRBJ2-7
clone size: NA
D gene: NA
V gene: TRBV6-1

CDR3 DNA: TGCGCCAGCAGCTTGGGCCAGTGGGGGGACACTGAAGCTTTCTTT
CDR3 protein: CASSLGQWGDTEAFF
J gene: TRBJ1-1
clone size: many
D gene: NA
V gene: TRBV5-1

CDR3 DNA: TGTGCCAGCAGTTTCGTCAGGGGCTATGGCTACACCTTC
CDR3 protein: CASSFVRGYGYTF
J gene: TRBJ1-2
clone size: many
D gene: NA
V gene: TRBV28

CDR3 DNA: TGTGCCAGCAGTTTTCCGGGACAGGGGGCCTACGAGCAGTACTTC
CDR3 protein: CASSFPGQGAYEQYF
J gene: TRBJ2-7
clone size: many
D gene: TRBD1
V gene: TRBV14

CDR3 DNA: TGTGCCAGCAGCGACATAAAGACAGGGCGAGACGAGCAGTACTTC
CDR3 protein: CASSDIKTGRDEQYF
J gene: TRBJ2-7
clone size: many
D gene: NA
V gene: TRBV21-1